This T cell receptor beta chain emerged from a study of CD8 T cells in ankylosing spondylitis (dated by TCRdb to 2016 to 2017). With regard to the full study: T cell receptor beta repertoires were profiled in healthy donors and ankylosing spondylitis patients so that disease-linked TCR variants could be found. Peripheral blood was sampled, and synovial fluid was additionally collected from ankylosing spondylitis patients. The full study cohort was made up of roughly 25 ankylosing spondylitis patients and more than 90 healthy donors. What the research found in general, with its limitations: The disease-linked clones were reported as significantly enriched in matched synovial fluid samples from ankylosing spondylitis patients. Some TCR beta motif variants had previously been reported in synovial fluid and blood of reactive arthritis patients, which suggested common disease-initiation mechanisms. A CD8+ phenotype was shown by the disease-linked clones, which were found at relatively low frequencies in peripheral blood. Blood from ankylosing spondylitis patients appeared to be characterized by a TCR beta motif composed of about 8 highly homologous amino acid variants.

TCRdb records Illumina HiSeq 2500 as the sequencer. Quantitative 5'-RACE with molecular barcodes was used to prepare TCR beta libraries. The study's own analysis went as follows. Disease-linked TCR variants were identified with a new computational method built on a probabilistic model of VDJ rearrangement. Starting from the raw public reads, TCRdb applied fastp trimming at Q25, assembled clones with MiXCR and retained in-frame beta chains. When rows share a CDR3 protein, they turn into one entry using the most common DNA and genes. These V and J calls rely on TCRdb rather than the paper's analysis. For this sample there are about 450,000 distinct CDR3 sequences; around 26% appear just once. The ten largest account for 0.75% to 0.9% of the sample. Worth noting for this clonotype: Its antigen is currently not known. Per-base qualities were not stored, and no clone one base away is much larger.

The CDR3 runs 14 amino acids, cysteine and valine included. The only DNA kept is the CDR3, 42 bases in frame from the first base. CDR1 and CDR2 (MNHNS, SASEGT) derive from the germline V gene. For this chain, trimming is 7 bases at the V end and 3 bases at the J end, and the number of junction bases without a gene match is 7. The TCR sequence derives from a male donor with ankylosing spondylitis. Sequencing was done on a sample of blood, either unsorted or a sorted T cell fraction (not recorded which). The chain employs TRBV6-1 and TRBJ2-7; 9 bases in between match TRBD1. The encoded CDR3 is CASKQTGGNYEQYV. Read as DNA, the sequence is TGTGCCAGCAAACAGACAGGGGGAAACTACGAGCAGTACGTC.